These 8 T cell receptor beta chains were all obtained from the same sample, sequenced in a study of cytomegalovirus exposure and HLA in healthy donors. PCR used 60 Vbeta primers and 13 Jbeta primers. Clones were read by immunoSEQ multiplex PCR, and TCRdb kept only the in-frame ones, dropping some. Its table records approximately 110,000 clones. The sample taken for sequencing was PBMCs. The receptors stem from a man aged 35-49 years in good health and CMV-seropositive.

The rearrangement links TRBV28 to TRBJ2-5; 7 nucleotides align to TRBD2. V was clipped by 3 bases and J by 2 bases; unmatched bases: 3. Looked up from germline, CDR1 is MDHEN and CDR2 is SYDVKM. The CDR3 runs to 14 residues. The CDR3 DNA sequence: TGTGCCAGCAGTTTGGCGGGAGATCAAGAGACCCAGTACTTC. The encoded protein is CASSLAGDQETQYF.

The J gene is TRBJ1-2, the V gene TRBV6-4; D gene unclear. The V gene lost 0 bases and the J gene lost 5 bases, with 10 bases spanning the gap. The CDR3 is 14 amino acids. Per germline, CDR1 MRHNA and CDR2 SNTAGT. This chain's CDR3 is CASSDSPGSYGYTF. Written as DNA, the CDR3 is TGTGCCAGCAGTGACTCGCCGGGATCGTATGGCTACACCTTC.

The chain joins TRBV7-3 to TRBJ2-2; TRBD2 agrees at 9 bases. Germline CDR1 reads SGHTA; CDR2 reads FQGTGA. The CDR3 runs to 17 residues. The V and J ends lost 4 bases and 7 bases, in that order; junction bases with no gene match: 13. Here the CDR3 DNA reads TGTGCCAGCAGCTCTTCAACCCCGGGACTAGCTGACGGGGAGCTGTTTTTT. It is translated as CASSSSTPGLADGELFF.

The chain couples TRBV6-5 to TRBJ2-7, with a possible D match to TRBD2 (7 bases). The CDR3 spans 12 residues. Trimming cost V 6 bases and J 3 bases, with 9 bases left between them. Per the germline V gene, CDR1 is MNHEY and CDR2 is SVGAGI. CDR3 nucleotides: TGTGCCAGCAGGAGGGGGGGCTACGAGCAGTACTTC. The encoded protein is CASRRGGYEQYF.

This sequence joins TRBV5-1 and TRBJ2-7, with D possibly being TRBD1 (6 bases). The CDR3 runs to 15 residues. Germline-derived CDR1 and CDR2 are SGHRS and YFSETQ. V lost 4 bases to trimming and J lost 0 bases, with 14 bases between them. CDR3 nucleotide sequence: TGCGCCAGCAGCCTAACAGGGATTAGCTCCTACGAGCAGTACTTC. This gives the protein CASSLTGISSYEQYF.

CDR3 protein: CASSQDWLASGDQETQYF. The CDR3 DNA reads TGTGCCAGCAGCCAAGATTGGTTGGCTAGCGGAGATCAAGAGACCCAGTACTTC. The chain has TRBV4-2 and TRBJ2-5; the match to TRBD2 covers 7 bases. The CDR3 has 18 residues. Trimming took 0 bases from V and 2 from J; bases not matched to a gene: 12. CDR1 and CDR2 from the germline V gene are LGHNA and YNFKEQ.

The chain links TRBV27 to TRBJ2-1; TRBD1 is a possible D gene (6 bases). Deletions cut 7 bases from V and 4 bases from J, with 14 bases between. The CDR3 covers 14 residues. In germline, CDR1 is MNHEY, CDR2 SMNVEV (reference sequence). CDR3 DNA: TGTGCCAGCACCCAAGGGGGTGGTTACAATGAGCAGTTCTTC. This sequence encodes CASTQGGGYNEQFF.

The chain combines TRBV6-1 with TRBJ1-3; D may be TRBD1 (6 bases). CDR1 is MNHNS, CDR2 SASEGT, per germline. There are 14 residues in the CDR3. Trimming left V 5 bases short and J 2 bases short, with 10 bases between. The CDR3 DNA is TGTGCCAGCAGTCTACAGGGTGCTGGAAACACCATATATTTT. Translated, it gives CASSLQGAGNTIYF.